This TCR beta chain was profiled in a study of technical replicates of blood from a handful of donors. Libraries were prepared by immunoSEQ multiplex PCR; TCRdb keeps only in-frame clonotypes and omits some of them. The table records fewer than 45,000 clones, around 96% of them present only once. Trimming took 5 bases from V and 5 from J; bases not matched to a gene: 6. Germline-derived CDR1 and CDR2 are WNHNN and SYGVQD (reference sequence). The CDR3 spans 14 residues. The TCR comes from a human donor in good health. Material for sequencing was T cells isolated from PBMCs. The chain couples TRBV10-1 to TRBJ2-7; 10 bases are a match to TRBD1. The CDR3 DNA follows: TGCGCCAGCAGTAAGGACAGGGGGTTCCACGAGCAGTACTTC. It encodes CASSKDRGFHEQYF.